The rows below give T cell receptor beta chains drawn from one sample of a study of blood T cell repertoires in COVID-19. Using immunoSEQ multiplex PCR, the repertoire was profiled, and TCRdb retains in-frame clones only, with some absent. Of around 290,000 clones detected, around nine tenths appear once; the ten largest clones hold 2% to 2.5%. The sequencing input was PBMCs or T cells enriched from blood (not recorded which). The receptors derive from a woman aged 55-75 years in a cohort exposed to, infected with or recovered from COVID-19 (not recorded which). Each CDR3 is given with its conserved first and last residue. A D gene is named only where the DNA matches it firmly. The size of a clone is reported for some rows only, either as once, few or many, or as a class for expanded clones.

V gene: TRBV11-3; clone size: .; D gene: .; J gene: TRBJ2-1; CDR3 protein: CASSLEAVGYNEQFF; CDR3 DNA: TGTGCCAGCAGCTTAGAAGCGGTGGGATATAATGAGCAGTTCTTC
V gene: TRBV5-6; clone size: few; D gene: TRBD2; J gene: TRBJ2-7; CDR3 protein: CASSLGFSGSYEQYF; CDR3 DNA: TGTGCCAGCAGCCTGGGCTTTAGCGGGTCCTACGAGCAGTACTTC
V gene: TRBV6-6; clone size: .; D gene: TRBD1; J gene: TRBJ1-1; CDR3 protein: CATITGANTEAFF; CDR3 DNA: TGTGCCACCATTACAGGGGCGAACACTGAAGCTTTCTTT
V gene: TRBV27; clone size: .; D gene: TRBD1; J gene: TRBJ1-2; CDR3 protein: CASSFLGQTGGGYTF; CDR3 DNA: TGTGCCAGCAGTTTTTTGGGGCAAACAGGGGGAGGCTACACCTTC
V gene: TRBV10-1; clone size: .; D gene: TRBD1; J gene: TRBJ2-7; CDR3 protein: CASSENTGGEQYF; CDR3 DNA: TGCGCCAGCAGTGAGAACACAGGGGGCGAGCAGTACTTC
V gene: TRBV7-2; clone size: .; D gene: .; J gene: TRBJ2-7; CDR3 protein: CASSLGGAGLTYEQYF; CDR3 DNA: TGTGCCAGCAGCTTAGGTGGCGCGGGACTGACCTACGAGCAGTACTTC
V gene: TRBV7-2; clone size: few; D gene: .; J gene: TRBJ1-2; CDR3 protein: CASSPSWGEGYTF; CDR3 DNA: TGTGCCAGCAGCCCCTCCTGGGGGGAGGGCTACACCTTC
V gene: TRBV18; clone size: .; D gene: TRBD1; J gene: TRBJ2-5; CDR3 protein: CASSPSGQGGETQYF; CDR3 DNA: TGTGCCAGCTCACCTTCGGGACAGGGAGGAGAGACCCAGTACTTC
V gene: TRBV9; clone size: .; D gene: .; J gene: TRBJ1-1; CDR3 protein: CASSVSMNTEAFF; CDR3 DNA: TGTGCCAGCAGCGTGTCCATGAACACTGAAGCTTTCTTT
V gene: TRBV7-2; clone size: .; D gene: TRBD2; J gene: TRBJ2-1; CDR3 protein: CASSPQGLAGVEQFF; CDR3 DNA: TGTGCCAGCAGCCCGCAGGGACTAGCGGGAGTAGAGCAGTTCTTC
V gene: TRBV9; clone size: .; D gene: .; J gene: TRBJ2-1; CDR3 protein: CASSVVGYIGSLAMNEQFF; CDR3 DNA: TGTGCCAGCAGCGTAGTGGGGTATATTGGGAGTCTAGCGATGAATGAGCAGTTCTTC
V gene: TRBV9; clone size: .; D gene: TRBD1; J gene: TRBJ2-7; CDR3 protein: CASSPRRGPYEQYF; CDR3 DNA: TGTGCCAGCAGCCCCCGCAGGGGGCCCTACGAGCAGTACTTC
V gene: TRBV4-2; clone size: few; D gene: TRBD2; J gene: TRBJ2-5; CDR3 protein: CASSLWGTSGEETQYF; CDR3 DNA: TGTGCCAGCAGCCTGTGGGGGACTAGCGGCGAAGAGACCCAGTACTTC
V gene: TRBV2; clone size: .; D gene: TRBD1; J gene: TRBJ1-2; CDR3 protein: CASSESGQLYGYTF; CDR3 DNA: TGTGCCAGCAGTGAATCGGGACAGCTGTATGGCTACACCTTC
V gene: TRBV28; clone size: .; D gene: .; J gene: TRBJ2-7; CDR3 protein: CASTIRQAYYEQYF; CDR3 DNA: TGTGCCAGCACCATCAGGCAGGCCTACTACGAGCAGTACTTC
V gene: TRBV27; clone size: .; D gene: .; J gene: TRBJ1-4; CDR3 protein: CASLPLGGGDEKLFF; CDR3 DNA: TGTGCCAGCCTCCCACTGGGGGGTGGTGATGAAAAACTGTTTTTT
V gene: TRBV7-2; clone size: once; D gene: .; J gene: TRBJ1-1; CDR3 protein: CASSPTWSTEAFF; CDR3 DNA: TGTGCCAGCAGTCCGACGTGGAGCACTGAAGCTTTCTTT
V gene: TRBV19; clone size: .; D gene: .; J gene: TRBJ2-1; CDR3 protein: CASRAAVPYNEQFF; CDR3 DNA: TGTGCCAGTAGGGCAGCGGTACCTTACAATGAGCAGTTCTTC
V gene: TRBV5-1; clone size: .; D gene: TRBD1; J gene: TRBJ2-2; CDR3 protein: CASSYGQGGAGELFF; CDR3 DNA: TGCGCCAGCAGCTACGGACAGGGGGGAGCCGGGGAGCTGTTTTTT
V gene: TRBV5-1; clone size: once; D gene: .; J gene: TRBJ2-5; CDR3 protein: CASSLVAGMETQYF; CDR3 DNA: TGCGCCAGCAGCTTGGTAGCAGGGATGGAGACCCAGTACTTC
V gene: TRBV5-4; clone size: .; D gene: .; J gene: TRBJ2-5; CDR3 protein: CASSFPGRGVETQYF; CDR3 DNA: TGTGCCAGCAGCTTTCCCGGCAGGGGAGTGGAGACCCAGTACTTC
V gene: TRBV4-2; clone size: .; D gene: .; J gene: TRBJ1-4; CDR3 protein: CASSQDEGRGNNEKLFF; CDR3 DNA: TGTGCCAGCAGCCAAGATGAAGGCAGGGGAAATAATGAAAAACTGTTTTTT
V gene: TRBV18; clone size: .; D gene: .; J gene: TRBJ1-1; CDR3 protein: CASSSGGAEAFF; CDR3 DNA: TGTGCCAGCTCAAGCGGGGGAGCTGAAGCTTTCTTT
V gene: TRBV19; clone size: .; D gene: .; J gene: TRBJ2-6; CDR3 protein: CASRSPGANVLTF; CDR3 DNA: TGTGCCAGTAGGAGTCCTGGGGCCAACGTCCTGACTTTC
V gene: TRBV13; clone size: .; D gene: TRBD2; J gene: TRBJ2-7; CDR3 protein: CASSSLSGRAHYEQYF; CDR3 DNA: TGTGCCAGCAGCTCCCTAAGCGGGAGGGCCCACTACGAGCAGTACTTC
V gene: TRBV20-1; clone size: .; D gene: .; J gene: TRBJ1-3; CDR3 protein: CSASPTAGENTIYF; CDR3 DNA: TGCAGTGCTAGTCCGACGGCGGGTGAAAACACCATATATTTT
V gene: TRBV5-1; clone size: .; D gene: .; J gene: TRBJ1-1; CDR3 protein: CASSPGPGDDSLNTEAFF; CDR3 DNA: TGCGCCAGCAGCCCAGGGCCAGGGGACGATTCGTTGAACACTGAAGCTTTCTTT
V gene: TRBV2; clone size: .; D gene: TRBD1; J gene: TRBJ2-7; CDR3 protein: CASNRDSGLGEQYF; CDR3 DNA: TGTGCCAGCAACCGGGACAGCGGACTGGGGGAGCAGTACTTC
V gene: TRBV29-1; clone size: .; D gene: TRBD2; J gene: TRBJ2-3; CDR3 protein: CSVSGTSKTDTQYF; CDR3 DNA: TGCAGCGTCTCCGGGACTAGTAAGACAGATACGCAGTATTTT
V gene: TRBV1; clone size: .; D gene: .; J gene: TRBJ1-1; CDR3 protein: CTSSQDLRVKVNTEAFF; CDR3 DNA: TGCACCAGCAGCCAAGATTTGAGGGTAAAGGTGAACACTGAAGCTTTCTTT
V gene: TRBV29-1; clone size: few; D gene: TRBD2; J gene: TRBJ2-5; CDR3 protein: CSVEDGGLAGGKETQYF; CDR3 DNA: TGCAGCGTTGAAGATGGGGGACTAGCGGGAGGAAAAGAGACCCAGTACTTC
V gene: TRBV7-9; clone size: .; D gene: .; J gene: TRBJ1-1; CDR3 protein: CASSLEGGTEAFF; CDR3 DNA: TGTGCCAGCAGCTTAGAGGGAGGAACTGAAGCTTTCTTT
V gene: TRBV27; clone size: .; D gene: TRBD1; J gene: TRBJ1-4; CDR3 protein: CASSLQGDRAGKLFF; CDR3 DNA: TGTGCCAGCAGTCTCCAAGGGGACAGGGCTGGAAAACTGTTTTTT
V gene: TRBV2; clone size: .; D gene: TRBD1; J gene: TRBJ2-1; CDR3 protein: CASVSGGGPNEQFF; CDR3 DNA: TGTGCCAGCGTTTCAGGGGGTGGTCCTAATGAGCAGTTCTTC
V gene: TRBV7-8; clone size: .; D gene: TRBD2; J gene: TRBJ2-1; CDR3 protein: CASSSYPQRGLSYNEQFF; CDR3 DNA: TGTGCCAGCAGCTCCTACCCACAGCGGGGCCTTTCCTACAATGAGCAGTTCTTC
V gene: TRBV11-2; clone size: .; D gene: .; J gene: TRBJ2-2; CDR3 protein: CASSLHPGTNTGELFF; CDR3 DNA: TGTGCCAGCAGCTTACATCCGGGGACGAACACCGGGGAGCTGTTTTTT
V gene: TRBV19; clone size: .; D gene: TRBD1; J gene: TRBJ1-5; CDR3 protein: CASTTDRYSNQPQHF; CDR3 DNA: TGTGCCAGTACCACGGACAGGTATAGCAATCAGCCCCAGCATTTT
V gene: TRBV9; clone size: .; D gene: .; J gene: TRBJ2-1; CDR3 protein: CASSPLLSEQFF; CDR3 DNA: TGTGCCAGCAGCCCCTTGCTGAGTGAGCAGTTCTTC
V gene: TRBV20-1; clone size: .; D gene: .; J gene: TRBJ2-2; CDR3 protein: CSARGRRGLFF; CDR3 DNA: TGCAGTGCTAGAGGAAGGAGGGGGCTGTTTTTT
V gene: TRBV4-3; clone size: .; D gene: TRBD2; J gene: TRBJ2-1; CDR3 protein: CASSLWTSANEQFF; CDR3 DNA: TGCGCCAGCAGCCTATGGACTAGCGCGAATGAGCAGTTCTTC